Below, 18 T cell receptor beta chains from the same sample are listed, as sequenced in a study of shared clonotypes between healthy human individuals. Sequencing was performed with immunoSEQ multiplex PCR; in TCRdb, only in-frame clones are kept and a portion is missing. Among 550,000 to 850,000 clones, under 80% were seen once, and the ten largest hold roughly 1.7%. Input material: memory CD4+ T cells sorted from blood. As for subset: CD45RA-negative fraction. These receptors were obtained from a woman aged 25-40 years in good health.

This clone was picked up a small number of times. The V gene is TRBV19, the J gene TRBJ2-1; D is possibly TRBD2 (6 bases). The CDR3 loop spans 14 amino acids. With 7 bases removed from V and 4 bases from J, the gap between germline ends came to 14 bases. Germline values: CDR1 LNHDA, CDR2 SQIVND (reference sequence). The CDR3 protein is CASNEYSGYNEQFF. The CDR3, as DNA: TGTGCCAGTAATGAGTATAGCGGATACAATGAGCAGTTCTTC. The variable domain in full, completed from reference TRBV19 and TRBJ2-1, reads DGGITQSPKYLFRKEGQNVTLSCEQNLNHDAMYWYRQDPGQGLRLIYYSQIVNDFQKGDIAEGYSVSREKKESFPLTVTSAQKNPTAFYLCASNEYSGYNEQFFGPGTRLTVL.

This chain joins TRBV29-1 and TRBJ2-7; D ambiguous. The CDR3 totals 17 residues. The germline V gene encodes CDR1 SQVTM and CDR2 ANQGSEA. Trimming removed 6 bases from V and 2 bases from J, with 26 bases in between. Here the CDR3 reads CSVLKLGSVKLTYEQYF. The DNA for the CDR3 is TGCAGCGTCCTCAAACTGGGCAGTGTCAAACTAACCTACGAGCAGTACTTC.

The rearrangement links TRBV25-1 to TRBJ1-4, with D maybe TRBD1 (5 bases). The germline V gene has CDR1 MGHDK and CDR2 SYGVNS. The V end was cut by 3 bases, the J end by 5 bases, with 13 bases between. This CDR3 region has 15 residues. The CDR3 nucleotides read TGTGCCAGCAGTGATCTTAACGAGGGGAATGAAAAACTGTTTTTT. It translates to CASSDLNEGNEKLFF.

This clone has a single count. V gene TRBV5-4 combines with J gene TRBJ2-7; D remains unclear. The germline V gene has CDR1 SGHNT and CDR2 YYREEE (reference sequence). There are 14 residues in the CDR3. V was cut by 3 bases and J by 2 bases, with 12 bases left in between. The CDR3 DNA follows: TGTGCCAGCAGCTCAGACCCTGACGCCTACGAGCAGTACTTC. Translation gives CASSSDPDAYEQYF.

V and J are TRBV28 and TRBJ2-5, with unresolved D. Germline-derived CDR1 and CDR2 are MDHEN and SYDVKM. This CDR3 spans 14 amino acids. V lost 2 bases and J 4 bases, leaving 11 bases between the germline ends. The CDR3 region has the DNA TGTGCCAGCAGTTTAGTAGGGTGGAGAGAGACCCAGTACTTC. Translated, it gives CASSLVGWRETQYF.

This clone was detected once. The CDR3 spells CASLGGSGVLETQYF. DNA of the CDR3: TGTGCCAGCTTAGGTGGTTCCGGGGTTTTGGAGACCCAGTACTTC. The chain is built from TRBV2 and TRBJ2-5; a possible D gene is TRBD2 (5 bases). V dropped 8 bases and J dropped 5 bases, with 21 bases sitting between them. The CDR3 has 15 amino acids. Germline V gene lookup returns CDR1 SNHLY and CDR2 FYNNEI.

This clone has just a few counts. CDR3 coding DNA: TGTGCCAGCAGCGTTCGGGTAGTGAGCTACGAGCAGTACTTC. Its protein is CASSVRVVSYEQYF. The genes are TRBV28 and TRBJ2-7; unclear D gene. V was clipped by 6 bases and J by 3 bases, with 15 bases between them. Germline loops: CDR1 MDHEN, CDR2 SYDVKM. This CDR3 region has 14 residues. Together with reference TRBV28 and TRBJ2-7, the CDR3 gives the full variable domain: DVKVTQSSRYLVKRTGEKVFLECVQDMDHENMFWYRQDPGLGLRLIYFSYDVKMKEKGDIPEGYSVSREKKERFSLILESASTNQTSMYLCASSVRVVSYEQYFGPGTRLTVT.

The CDR3 loop reads CAISESVYEGTDTQYF. In DNA, the CDR3 is TGTGCCATCAGTGAGTCGGTGTACGAGGGCACAGATACGCAGTATTTT. V gene TRBV10-3 combines with J gene TRBJ2-3; D gene ambiguous. The CDR3 covers 16 residues. CDR1 and CDR2 (germline): ENHRY, SYGVKD. V lost 0 bases and J 1 base, leaving 11 bases between the germline ends.

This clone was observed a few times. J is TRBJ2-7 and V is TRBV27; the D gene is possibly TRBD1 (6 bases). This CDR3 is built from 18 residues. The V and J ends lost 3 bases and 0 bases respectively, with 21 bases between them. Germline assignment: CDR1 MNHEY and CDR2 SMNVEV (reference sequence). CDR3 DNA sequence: TGTGCCAGCAGTTTTACGTCGCGCAGGACAGCCGACTCCTACGAGCAGTACTTC. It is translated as CASSFTSRRTADSYEQYF.

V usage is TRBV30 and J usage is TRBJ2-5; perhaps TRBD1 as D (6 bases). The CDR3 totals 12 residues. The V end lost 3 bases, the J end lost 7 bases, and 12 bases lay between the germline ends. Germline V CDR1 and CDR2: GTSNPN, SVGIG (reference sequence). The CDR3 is CAWRGSQGTQYF. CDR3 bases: TGTGCCTGGAGAGGATCACAGGGGACCCAGTACTTC.

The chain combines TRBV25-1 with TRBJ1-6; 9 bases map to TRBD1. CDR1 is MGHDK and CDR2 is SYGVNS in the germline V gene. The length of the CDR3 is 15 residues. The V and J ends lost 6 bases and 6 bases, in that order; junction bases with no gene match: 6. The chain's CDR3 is CASRGTGNSNSPLHF. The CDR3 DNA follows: TGTGCCAGCAGAGGGACAGGGAACAGTAATTCACCCCTCCACTTT.

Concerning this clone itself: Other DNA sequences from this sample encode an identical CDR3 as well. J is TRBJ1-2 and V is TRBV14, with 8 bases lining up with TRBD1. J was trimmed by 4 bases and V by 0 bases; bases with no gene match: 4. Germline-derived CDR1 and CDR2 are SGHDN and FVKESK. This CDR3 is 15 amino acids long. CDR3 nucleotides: TGTGCCAGCAGCCAAGATCGAACAGGGGGCTATGGCTACACCTTC. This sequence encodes CASSQDRTGGYGYTF.

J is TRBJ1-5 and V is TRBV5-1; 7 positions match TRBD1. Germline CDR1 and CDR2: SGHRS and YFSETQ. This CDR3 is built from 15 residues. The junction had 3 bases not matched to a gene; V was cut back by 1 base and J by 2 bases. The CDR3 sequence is CASSLSGTGNQPQHF. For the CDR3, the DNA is TGCGCCAGCAGCTTGTCAGGGACAGGCAATCAGCCCCAGCATTTT.

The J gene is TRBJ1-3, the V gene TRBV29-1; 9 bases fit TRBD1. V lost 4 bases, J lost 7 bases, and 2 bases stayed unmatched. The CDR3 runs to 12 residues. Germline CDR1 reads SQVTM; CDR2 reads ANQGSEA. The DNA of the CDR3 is TGCAGCGTTGTCGACAGGGGGAACACCATATATTTT. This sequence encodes CSVVDRGNTIYF. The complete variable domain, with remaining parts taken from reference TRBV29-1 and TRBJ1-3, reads SAVISQKPSRDICQRGTSLTIQCQVDSQVTMMFWYRQQPGQSLTLIATANQGSEATYESGFVIDKFPISRPNLTFSTLTVSNMSPEDSSIYLCSVVDRGNTIYFGEGSWLTVV.

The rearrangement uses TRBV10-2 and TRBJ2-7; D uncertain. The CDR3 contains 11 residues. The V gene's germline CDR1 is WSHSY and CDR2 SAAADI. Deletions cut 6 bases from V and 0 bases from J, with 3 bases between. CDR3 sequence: CASRSSYEQYF. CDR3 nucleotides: TGCGCCAGCAGGAGCTCCTACGAGCAGTACTTC.

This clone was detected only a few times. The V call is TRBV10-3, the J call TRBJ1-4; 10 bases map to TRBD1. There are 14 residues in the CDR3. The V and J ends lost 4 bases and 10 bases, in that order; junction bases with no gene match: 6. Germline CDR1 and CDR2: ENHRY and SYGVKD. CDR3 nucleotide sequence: TGTGCCATCAGTGGACCCGGACAGGGGGGAAAACTGTTTTTT. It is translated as CAISGPGQGGKLFF.

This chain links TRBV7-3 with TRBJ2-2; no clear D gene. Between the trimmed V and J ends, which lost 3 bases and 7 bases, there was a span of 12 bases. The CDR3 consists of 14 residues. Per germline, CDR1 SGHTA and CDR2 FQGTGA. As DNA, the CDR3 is TGTGCCAGCAGCTTGGGTCTAGAGTTCGGGGAGCTGTTTTTT. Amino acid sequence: CASSLGLEFGELFF.

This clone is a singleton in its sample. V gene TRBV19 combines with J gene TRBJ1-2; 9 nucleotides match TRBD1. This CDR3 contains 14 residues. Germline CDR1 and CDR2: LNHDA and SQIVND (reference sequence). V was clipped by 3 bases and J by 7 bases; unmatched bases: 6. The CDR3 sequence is CASSISGTGSGYTF. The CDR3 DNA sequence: TGTGCCAGTAGTATTTCCGGGACAGGGAGTGGCTACACCTTC.